This TCR beta chain was identified in a study of cytomegalovirus exposure and HLA in healthy donors. Points on this clone: Its antigen is currently unknown.

Germline V CDR1 and CDR2: MDHEN, SYDVKM. The ends were cut back, 7 bases at V and 13 bases at J, with 20 bases in the middle. The CDR3 is made up of 14 amino acids. It was with 60 Vbeta and 13 Jbeta primers that the PCR ran. Using immunoSEQ multiplex PCR, the repertoire was profiled, and TCRdb retains in-frame clones only, with some absent. The sample contains some 130,000 clones, 75% to 90% of which appear only once. Study conclusions and caveats: Earlier findings revealed that most TCR beta V segments proved productive either about 87% or about 30% of the time.

Sequenced sample: PBMCs. This chain links TRBV28 with TRBJ2-6; a possible D gene is TRBD1 (6 bases). This receptor was taken from a woman between 40 and 55 years old in good health and CMV-seronegative. This CDR3 is CASTAGQRTWVLTF. CDR3 in DNA: TGTGCCAGCACCGCTGGACAGAGGACATGGGTCCTGACTTTC.